The source of this T cell receptor (beta chain) is a study of beta chain bispecific antibodies for T cell cancers. Study summary: Surviving healthy donor T cells from leukemia-line and bispecific antibody cocultures were TRBV-sequenced for family depletion. Findings and limits, study-wide: Most targeted TRBV signal came from the leukemia cell line cells, not normal T cells.

T cells were expanded from blood mononuclear cells for 3 to 4 days with anti-CD3 OKT3 or CD3/CD28 beads. Using its own MiXCR run on the 5' RACE reads, TCRdb lists one record per CDR3 protein. The sample shows over 20,000 distinct CDR3 sequences, approximately 2.5% of them seen only once. This clonotype was seen ten or more times. Its antigen is undetermined. The sample comprised healthy donor T cells cultured with leukemia cells. The source is a human donor in good health. Some clones in this sample may be carry-over from other donors' samples.

CDR3 region: CASSLETGDSYNEQFF. CDR3 sequence (DNA): TGCGCCAGCAGCTTGGAAACAGGGGATTCCTACAATGAGCAGTTCTTC. V is TRBV5-1 and J is TRBJ2-1; 7 bases match TRBD1. The CDR3 consists of 16 residues. Trimming took 0 bases from V and 1 from J; bases not matched to a gene: 4. CDR1 and CDR2 (germline): SGHRS, YFSETQ.